These 26 T cell receptor beta chains were all obtained from the same sample, sequenced in a study of shared clonotypes between healthy human individuals. Data came from immunoSEQ multiplex PCR; TCRdb stores just in-frame clones and leaves some out. The sample yields roughly 2,000,000 clones, 90% to 95% seen once. Cells designated naive CD8 were CD45RO-negative and were positively selected for CCR7, with terminally differentiated effector memory CD45RA+ cells excluded. Sequencing used naive CD8+ T cells from PBMCs. The receptors here all came from a man aged 18 to 30 in good health. Some clones in this sample may be carry-over from other donors' samples.

The chain carries TRBV6-8 and TRBJ1-2, with a tentative D call TRBD1 (6 bases). Trimming took off 9 bases at V and 4 bases at J, with 15 bases between the two ends. Germline CDR1 and CDR2: MNHGY and SAAAGT. This CDR3 is 13 amino acids long. This CDR3 reads CARWRGNIYGYTF. In DNA form, the CDR3 reads TGTGCCAGGTGGAGGGGGAACATCTATGGCTACACCTTC.

This chain joins TRBV13 and TRBJ2-1; D possibly corresponds to TRBD2 (7 bases). This CDR3 region has 16 residues. CDR1 is PRHDT and CDR2 is FYEKMQ in the germline V gene (reference sequence). With 5 bases removed from V and 6 bases from J, the gap between germline ends came to 20 bases. DNA of the CDR3: TGTGCCAGCAGCCCCCGTGGGGTAGGGGGGGGCAATGAGCAGTTCTTC. Its protein is CASSPRGVGGGNEQFF.

The chain links TRBV28 to TRBJ2-4, with TRBD1 matching over 7 bases. V was clipped by 6 bases and J by 5 bases; unmatched bases: 7. CDR3 length equals 14 residues. CDR1 is MDHEN and CDR2 is SYDVKM in the germline V gene. CDR3 region: CASRASGTENIQYF. DNA of the CDR3: TGTGCCAGCAGGGCTTCCGGGACAGAAAACATTCAGTACTTC. Filled out from reference TRBV28 and TRBJ2-4, the complete variable domain reads DVKVTQSSRYLVKRTGEKVFLECVQDMDHENMFWYRQDPGLGLRLIYFSYDVKMKEKGDIPEGYSVSREKKERFSLILESASTNQTSMYLCASRASGTENIQYFGAGTRLSVL.

The genes are TRBV15 and TRBJ2-2, with D possibly being TRBD1 or TRBD2 (5 bases each). The germline V and J ends were trimmed by 4 bases and 8 bases, with 8 bases remaining between them. Germline values: CDR1 LNHNV, CDR2 YYDKDF (reference sequence). The CDR3 has 12 residues. The DNA for the CDR3 is TGTGCCACCAGCACAGAGGGGGGGGAGCTGTTTTTT. Protein sequence: CATSTEGGELFF.

The genes are TRBV27 and TRBJ1-5, with 7 positions matching TRBD1. Germline trimming cut 4 bases from V and 1 base from J; bases unmatched to any gene: 4. The CDR3 runs 15 residues. Germline V CDR1 and CDR2: MNHEY, SMNVEV (reference sequence). The CDR3 bases are TGTGCCAGCAGTTGGGACAGTGCGAGCAATCAGCCCCAGCATTTT. Its translation: CASSWDSASNQPQHF.

This clone came up once. V and J are TRBV9 and TRBJ2-4; perhaps TRBD2 as D (6 bases). V lost 1 base and J 5 bases, leaving 13 bases between the germline ends. Germline V lookup: CDR1 SGDLS, CDR2 YYNGEE. The CDR3 is 15 amino acids. The CDR3 loop reads CASSVTGGSQNIQYF. The CDR3 nucleotides are TGTGCCAGCAGCGTAACCGGGGGTTCGCAAAACATTCAGTACTTC.

CDR3 nucleotides: TGTGCCAGCAGTGACCTGAGCGGGGTCTCCTACAATGAGCAGTTCTTC. It specifies CASSDLSGVSYNEQFF. The gene calls are TRBV6-4 and TRBJ2-1, with 7 bases fitting TRBD2. The J segment lost 0 bases and the V segment lost 2 bases, leaving 4 bases of the junction unmatched. The germline gives CDR1 MRHNA, CDR2 SNTAGT. The length of the CDR3 is 16 residues.

This rearrangement joins TRBV7-7 to TRBJ2-2; 9 nucleotides line up with TRBD1. J was trimmed by 4 bases and V by 5 bases; bases with no gene match: 5. The CDR3 contains 15 residues. The V gene's germline CDR1 is SSHAT and CDR2 FNYEAQ (reference sequence). CDR3 sequence (DNA): TGTGCCAGCAGCGCTCGACAGGGGGTCACCGGGGAGCTGTTTTTT. Amino acid sequence: CASSARQGVTGELFF.

The chain recombines TRBV4-2 with TRBJ2-7; D unresolved. In germline, CDR1 is LGHNA, CDR2 YNFKEQ. CDR3 length: 15 amino acids. Trimming took off 0 bases at V and 0 bases at J, with 9 bases between the two ends. The CDR3 DNA reads as TGTGCCAGCAGCCAAGACGCCCCGAGCTCCTACGAGCAGTACTTC. This gives the protein CASSQDAPSSYEQYF.

The chain recombines TRBV7-9 with TRBJ1-2, with 10 bases that match TRBD1. The CDR3 covers 13 residues. Germline V CDR1 and CDR2: SEHNR, FQNEAQ (reference sequence). With 5 bases clipped from V and 8 bases from J, the junction kept 5 bases outside the gene matches. CDR3 loop: CASSLGQGEGYTF. The CDR3 region has the DNA TGTGCCAGCAGCCTCGGACAGGGGGAGGGCTACACCTTC.

About this clone: The same CDR3 is also encoded by other DNA sequences in this sample. This chain links TRBV5-1 with TRBJ2-7; 7 nucleotides agree with TRBD1. The CDR3 has 13 residues. From germline, CDR1 is SGHRS and CDR2 YFSETQ. V lost 2 bases and J lost 3; bases outside the gene matches: 2. The CDR3 DNA is TGCGCCAGCAGCTTAGGGACAGACTACGAGCAGTACTTC. Protein: CASSLGTDYEQYF.

This rearrangement joins TRBV28 to TRBJ1-1, with D uncertain. The V end was cut by 3 bases, the J end by 3 bases, with 11 bases between. CDR1 is MDHEN, CDR2 SYDVKM, per germline. This CDR3 spans 14 amino acids. The CDR3 coding sequence is TGTGCCAGCAGTTTTGGGCGGTGGGACACTGAAGCTTTCTTT. Translation gives CASSFGRWDTEAFF.

The chain is built from TRBV4-3 and TRBJ2-5; the D is unclear. The V and J ends lost 0 bases and 0 bases respectively, with 11 bases between them. Germline V lookup: CDR1 LGHNA, CDR2 YSLEER. The CDR3 loop spans 16 amino acids. The CDR3 region has the DNA TGCGCCAGCAGCCAAGACGAGACTGAGGACCAAGAGACCCAGTACTTC. Amino acids: CASSQDETEDQETQYF.

CDR3 in amino acids: CASSRGLSSYNEQFF. The CDR3, as DNA: TGTGCCAGCTCAAGGGGGCTGAGCTCCTACAATGAGCAGTTCTTC. The chain has TRBV28 and TRBJ2-1, with 7 bases identical to TRBD1. The CDR3 has 15 residues. CDR1 MDHEN and CDR2 SYDVKM come from the germline V gene. Trimming cost V 8 bases and J 0 bases; bases outside gene matches: 7.

This chain links TRBV7-9 with TRBJ2-4; 8 bases align to TRBD1. Trimming took 5 bases from V and 1 from J; bases not matched to a gene: 10. Germline CDR1 is SEHNR and CDR2 is FQNEAQ (reference sequence). This CDR3 is 17 amino acids long. The CDR3 DNA is TGTGCCAGCAGCCCCCCCGGGACAGGTTATGCCAAAAACATTCAGTACTTC. Encoded protein: CASSPPGTGYAKNIQYF.

The chain couples TRBV29-1 to TRBJ1-2; D gene ambiguous. The CDR3 has 15 residues. CDR1 is SQVTM, CDR2 ANQGSEA, per germline. With 0 bases removed from V and 4 bases from J, the gap between germline ends came to 15 bases. The CDR3 DNA sequence: TGCAGCGTTGAAGATAGTGCCCTAGGTTCCTATGGCTACACCTTC. This translates into CSVEDSALGSYGYTF.

CDR3 protein: CASSQGLGGDTEAFF. The CDR3 region has the DNA TGCGCCAGCAGCCAAGGGCTAGGGGGAGACACTGAAGCTTTCTTT. V usage is TRBV4-3 and J usage is TRBJ1-1; a possible D gene is TRBD1 (6 bases). Between the trimmed V and J ends, which lost 1 base and 3 bases, there was a span of 12 bases. CDR1 and CDR2 (germline): LGHNA, YSLEER. The CDR3 contains 15 residues.

Concerning this clone itself: The sample holds other DNA sequences that translate to the same CDR3. The chain links TRBV7-9 to TRBJ2-5; D is unresolved. CDR3 length: 11 residues. The V and J ends lost 5 bases and 2 bases respectively, with 3 bases between them. The germline V gene encodes CDR1 SEHNR and CDR2 FQNEAQ (reference sequence). In DNA form, the CDR3 reads TGTGCCAGCAGCAGTCAAGAGACCCAGTACTTC. Amino acid sequence: CASSSQETQYF.

Notes on this clone: The sample contains more than one DNA sequence encoding this CDR3. The chain couples TRBV9 to TRBJ2-7; D unresolved. The CDR3 is made up of 12 amino acids. With 3 bases removed from V and 0 bases from J, the gap between germline ends came to 4 bases. CDR1 and CDR2 (germline): SGDLS, YYNGEE. CDR3 nucleotide sequence: TGTGCCAGCAGCGGACCCTCCTACGAGCAGTACTTC. It translates to CASSGPSYEQYF.

V gene TRBV7-9 combines with J gene TRBJ1-6; a weak D match, TRBD1 (6 bases). The CDR3 sequence is 16 residues long. Trimming took 1 base from V and 5 from J, leaving 12 bases between them. Looked up from germline, CDR1 is SEHNR and CDR2 is FQNEAQ (reference sequence). The CDR3 region is CASSLVRGAHNSPLHF. The CDR3, as DNA: TGTGCCAGCAGCTTAGTCCGGGGGGCGCATAATTCACCCCTCCACTTT. Variable domain in full (rest from reference TRBV7-9 and TRBJ1-6): DTGVSQNPRHKITKRGQNVTFRCDPISEHNRLYWYRQTLGQGPEFLTYFQNEAQLEKSRLLSDRFSAERPKGSFSTLEIQRTEQGDSAMYLCASSLVRGAHNSPLHFGNGTRLTVT.

The chain is built from TRBV6-1 and TRBJ1-1; D possibly corresponds to TRBD1 (6 bases). Germline-derived CDR1 and CDR2 are MNHNS and SASEGT. This CDR3 is 15 amino acids long. The germline V and J ends were trimmed by 7 bases and 3 bases, with 18 bases remaining between them. As DNA, the CDR3 is TGTGCCAGCATTGAGTCCAGGGGACGGGACACTGAAGCTTTCTTT. Protein: CASIESRGRDTEAFF.

This chain joins TRBV9 and TRBJ2-1, with 9 bases lining up with TRBD2. This CDR3 region has 20 residues. Losses at the gene ends were 1 base for V and 0 bases for J; bases not matched to a gene: 14. From germline, CDR1 is SGDLS and CDR2 YYNGEE. The CDR3 is CASSVRPGLAEPSSYNEQFF. In DNA, the CDR3 is TGTGCCAGCAGCGTACGTCCGGGACTAGCAGAACCCAGCTCCTACAATGAGCAGTTCTTC.

This clone showed up just once. The sample holds other DNA sequences that translate to the same CDR3. V gene TRBV4-1 combines with J gene TRBJ2-1; 7 bases match TRBD2. The CDR3 sequence is 15 residues long. V was pared by 1 base and J by 5 bases, with 5 bases of the junction left unmatched. Germline CDR1 reads MGHRA; CDR2 reads YSYEKL. In DNA form, the CDR3 reads TGCGCCAGCAGCCAAGTAGGTCGGGGGGACAATGAGCAGTTCTTC. Encoded protein: CASSQVGRGDNEQFF.

The V gene is TRBV11-2, the J gene TRBJ2-7; the D call may be TRBD1 or TRBD2 (7 bases each). Looked up from germline, CDR1 is SGHAT and CDR2 is FQNNGV. This CDR3 region has 12 residues. V was pared by 11 bases and J by 2 bases, with 13 bases between. The CDR3 loop is CAEGGTAYEQYF. As DNA, the CDR3 is TGTGCCGAGGGGGGGACAGCCTACGAGCAGTACTTC.

V is TRBV5-1 and J is TRBJ1-1; TRBD1 matches at 8 bases. The ends lost 3 bases at V and 2 bases at J; junction bases unmatched: 15. The CDR3 is 18 amino acids. CDR1 is SGHRS, CDR2 YFSETQ, per germline. The CDR3 nucleotides read TGCGCCAGCAGCTGGGGACAGGCCCTTTTGAGTCAAAACACTGAAGCTTTCTTT. Translation gives CASSWGQALLSQNTEAFF.

The chain joins TRBV4-1 to TRBJ2-7, with D unresolved. The germline V gene encodes CDR1 MGHRA and CDR2 YSYEKL. Trimming removed 1 base at V and 4 bases at J, with 17 bases between. The CDR3 loop spans 16 amino acids. Written as DNA, the CDR3 is TGCGCCAGCAGCCAAGTCTTTTCGGGCCCGGATTACGAGCAGTACTTC. Translating it yields CASSQVFSGPDYEQYF.